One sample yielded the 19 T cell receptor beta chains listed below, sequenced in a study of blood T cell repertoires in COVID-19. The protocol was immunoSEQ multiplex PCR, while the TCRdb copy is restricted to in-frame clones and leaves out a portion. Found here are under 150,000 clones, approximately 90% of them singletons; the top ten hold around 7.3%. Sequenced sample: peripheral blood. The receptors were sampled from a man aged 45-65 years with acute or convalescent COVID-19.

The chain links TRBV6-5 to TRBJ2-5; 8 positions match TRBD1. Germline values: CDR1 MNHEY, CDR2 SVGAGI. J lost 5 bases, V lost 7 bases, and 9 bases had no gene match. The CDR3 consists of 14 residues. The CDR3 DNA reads TGTGCCAGCATGATGACAGGGGAATCCGAGACCCAGTACTTC. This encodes CASMMTGESETQYF.

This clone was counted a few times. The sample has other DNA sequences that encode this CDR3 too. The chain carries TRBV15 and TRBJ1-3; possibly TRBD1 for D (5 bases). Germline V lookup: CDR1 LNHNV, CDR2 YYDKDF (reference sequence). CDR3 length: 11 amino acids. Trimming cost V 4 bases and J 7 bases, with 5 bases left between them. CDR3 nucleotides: TGTGCCACCAGCACAGGGAACACCATATATTTT. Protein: CATSTGNTIYF.

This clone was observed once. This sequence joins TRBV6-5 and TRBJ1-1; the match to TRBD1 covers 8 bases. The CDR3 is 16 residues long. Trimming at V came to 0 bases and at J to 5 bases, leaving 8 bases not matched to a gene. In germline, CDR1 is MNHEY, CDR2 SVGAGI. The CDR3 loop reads CASSYSFQGARTEAFF. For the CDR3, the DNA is TGTGCCAGCAGTTACTCGTTTCAGGGGGCGCGGACTGAAGCTTTCTTT.

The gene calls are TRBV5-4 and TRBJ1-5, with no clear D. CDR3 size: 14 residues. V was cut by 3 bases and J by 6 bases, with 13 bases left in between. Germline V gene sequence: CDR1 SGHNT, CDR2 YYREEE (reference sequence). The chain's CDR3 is CASSSDPRGQPQHF. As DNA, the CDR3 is TGTGCCAGCAGCTCTGACCCACGAGGTCAGCCCCAGCATTTT.

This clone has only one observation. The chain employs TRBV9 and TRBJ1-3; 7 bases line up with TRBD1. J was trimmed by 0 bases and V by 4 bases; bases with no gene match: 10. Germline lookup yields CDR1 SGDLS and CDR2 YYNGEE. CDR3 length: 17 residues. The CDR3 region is CASSFAPGQSSGNTIYF. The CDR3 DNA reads TGTGCCAGCAGCTTTGCTCCGGGACAGAGCTCTGGAAACACCATATATTTT. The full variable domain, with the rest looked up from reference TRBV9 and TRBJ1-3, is DSGVTQTPKHLITATGQRVTLRCSPRSGDLSVYWYQQSLDQGLQFLIQYYNGEERAKGNILERFSAQQFPDLHSELNLSSLELGDSALYFCASSFAPGQSSGNTIYFGEGSWLTVV.

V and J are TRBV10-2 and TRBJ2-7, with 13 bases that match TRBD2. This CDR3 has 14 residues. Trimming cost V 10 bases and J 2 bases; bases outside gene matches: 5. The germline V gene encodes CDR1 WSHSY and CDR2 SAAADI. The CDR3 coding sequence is TGCGCCACCGGACTAGCGGGAGAACCCTACGAGCAGTACTTC. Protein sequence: CATGLAGEPYEQYF.

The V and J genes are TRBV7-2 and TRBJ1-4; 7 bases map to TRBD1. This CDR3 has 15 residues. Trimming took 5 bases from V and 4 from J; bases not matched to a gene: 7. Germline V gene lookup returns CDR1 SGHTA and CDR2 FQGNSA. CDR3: CASSPRTGLNEKLFF. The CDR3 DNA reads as TGTGCCAGCAGCCCCCGGACAGGCCTTAATGAAAAACTGTTTTTT.

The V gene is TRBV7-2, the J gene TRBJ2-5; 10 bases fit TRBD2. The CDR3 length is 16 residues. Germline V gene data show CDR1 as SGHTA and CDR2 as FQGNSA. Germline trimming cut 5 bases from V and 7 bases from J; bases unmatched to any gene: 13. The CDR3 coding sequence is TGTGCCAGCAGCCCATCGTCTAGCGGGAGTATAGGGACCCAGTACTTC. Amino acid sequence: CASSPSSSGSIGTQYF.

The CDR3 here is CASSYPPGSQETQYF. The CDR3 coding sequence is TGTGCCAGCAGTTACCCCCCCGGGAGCCAAGAGACCCAGTACTTC. The J gene is TRBJ2-5, the V gene TRBV6-5; D is perhaps TRBD2 (6 bases). CDR3 size: 15 residues. Germline lookup yields CDR1 MNHEY and CDR2 SVGAGI. Trimming removed 2 bases from V and 1 base from J, with 11 bases in between.

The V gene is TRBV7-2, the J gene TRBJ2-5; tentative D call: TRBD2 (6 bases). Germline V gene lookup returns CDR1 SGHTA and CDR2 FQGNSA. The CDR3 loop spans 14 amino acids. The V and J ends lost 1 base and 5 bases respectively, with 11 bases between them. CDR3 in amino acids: CASSLVSGRETQYF. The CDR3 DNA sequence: TGTGCCAGCAGCTTAGTTAGCGGACGGGAGACCCAGTACTTC.

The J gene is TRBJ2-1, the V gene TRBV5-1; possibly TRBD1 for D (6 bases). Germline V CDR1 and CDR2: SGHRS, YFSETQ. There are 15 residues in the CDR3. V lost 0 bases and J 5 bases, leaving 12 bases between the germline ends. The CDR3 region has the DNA TGCGCCAGCAGCTTGGGGAGACAGGTCAACAATGAGCAGTTCTTC. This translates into CASSLGRQVNNEQFF.

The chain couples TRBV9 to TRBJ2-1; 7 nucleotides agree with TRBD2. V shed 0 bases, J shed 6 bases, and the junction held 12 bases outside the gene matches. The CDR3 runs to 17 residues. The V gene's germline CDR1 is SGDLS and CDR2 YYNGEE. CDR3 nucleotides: TGTGCCAGCAGCGTAGCTGGGGGGAGGGCCTACTCCAATGAGCAGTTCTTC. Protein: CASSVAGGRAYSNEQFF.

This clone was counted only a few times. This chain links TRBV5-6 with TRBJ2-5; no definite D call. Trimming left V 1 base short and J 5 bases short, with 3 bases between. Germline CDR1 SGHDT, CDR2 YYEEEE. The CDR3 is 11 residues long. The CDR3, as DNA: TGTGCCAGCAGCTTGCGGGAGACCCAGTACTTC. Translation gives CASSLRETQYF. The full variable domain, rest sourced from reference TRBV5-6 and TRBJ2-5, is DAGVTQSPTHLIKTRGQQVTLRCSPKSGHDTVSWYQQALGQGPQFIFQYYEEEERQRGNFPDRFSGHQFPNYSSELNVNALLLGDSALYLCASSLRETQYFGPGTRLLVL.

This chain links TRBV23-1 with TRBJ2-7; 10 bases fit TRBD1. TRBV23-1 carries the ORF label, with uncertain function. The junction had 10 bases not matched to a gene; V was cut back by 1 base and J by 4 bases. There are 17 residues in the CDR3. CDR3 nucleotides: TGCGCCAGCAGTCAATTAAAGCCGGGACAGGGGACATACGAGCAGTACTTC. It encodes CASSQLKPGQGTYEQYF.

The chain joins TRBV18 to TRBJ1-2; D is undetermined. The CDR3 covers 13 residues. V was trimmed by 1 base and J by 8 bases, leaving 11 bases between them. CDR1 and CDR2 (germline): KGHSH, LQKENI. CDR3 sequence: CASSPREASGYTF. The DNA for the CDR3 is TGTGCCAGCTCACCACGTGAGGCTAGCGGCTACACCTTC.

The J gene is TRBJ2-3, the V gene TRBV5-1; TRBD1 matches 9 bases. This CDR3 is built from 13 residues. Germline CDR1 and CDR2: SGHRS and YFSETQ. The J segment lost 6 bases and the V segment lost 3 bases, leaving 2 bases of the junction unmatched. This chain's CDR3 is CASSYGQGDTQYF. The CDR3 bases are TGCGCCAGCAGCTACGGACAGGGGGATACGCAGTATTTT.

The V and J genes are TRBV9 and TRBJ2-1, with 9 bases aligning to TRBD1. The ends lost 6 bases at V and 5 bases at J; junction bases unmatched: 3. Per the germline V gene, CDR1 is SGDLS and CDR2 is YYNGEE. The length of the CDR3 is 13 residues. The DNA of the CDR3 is TGTGCCAGCACTCGGACAGGGGACAATGAGCAGTTCTTC. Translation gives CASTRTGDNEQFF.

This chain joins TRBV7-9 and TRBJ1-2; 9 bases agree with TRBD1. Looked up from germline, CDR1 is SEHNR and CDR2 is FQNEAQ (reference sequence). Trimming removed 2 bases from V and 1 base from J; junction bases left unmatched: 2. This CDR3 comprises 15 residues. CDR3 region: CASSLMGQGNYGYTF. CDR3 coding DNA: TGTGCCAGCAGCTTAATGGGACAGGGTAACTATGGCTACACCTTC.

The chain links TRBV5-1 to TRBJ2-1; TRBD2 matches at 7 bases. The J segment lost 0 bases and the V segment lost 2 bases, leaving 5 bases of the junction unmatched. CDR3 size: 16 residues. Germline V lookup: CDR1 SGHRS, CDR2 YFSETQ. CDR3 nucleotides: TGCGCCAGCAGCTTTGGGGGAGGGAGCTCCTACAATGAGCAGTTCTTC. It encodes CASSFGGGSSYNEQFF.